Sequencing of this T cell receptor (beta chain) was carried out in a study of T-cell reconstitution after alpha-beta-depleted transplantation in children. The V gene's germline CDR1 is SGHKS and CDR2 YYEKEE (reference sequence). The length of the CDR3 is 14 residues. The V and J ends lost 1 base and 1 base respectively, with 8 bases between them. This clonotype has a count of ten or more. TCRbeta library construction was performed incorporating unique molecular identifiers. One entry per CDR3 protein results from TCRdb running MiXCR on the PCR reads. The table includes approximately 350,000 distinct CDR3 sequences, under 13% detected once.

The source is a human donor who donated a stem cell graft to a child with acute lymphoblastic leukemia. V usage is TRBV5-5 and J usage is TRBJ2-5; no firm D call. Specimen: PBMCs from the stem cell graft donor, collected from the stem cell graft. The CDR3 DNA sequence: TGTGCCAGCAGCTTGCTAGGCAGCCAAGAGACCCAGTACTTC. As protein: CASSLLGSQETQYF.